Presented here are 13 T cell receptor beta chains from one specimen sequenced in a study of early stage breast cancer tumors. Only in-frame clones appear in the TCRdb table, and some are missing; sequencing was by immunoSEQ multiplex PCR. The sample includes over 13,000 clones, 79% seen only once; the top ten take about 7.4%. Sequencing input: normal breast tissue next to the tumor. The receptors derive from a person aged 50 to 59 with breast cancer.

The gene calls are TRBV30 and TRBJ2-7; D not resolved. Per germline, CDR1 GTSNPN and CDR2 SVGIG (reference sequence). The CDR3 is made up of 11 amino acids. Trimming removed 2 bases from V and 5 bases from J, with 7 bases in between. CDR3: CAWSWTDEQYF. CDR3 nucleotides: TGTGCCTGGAGTTGGACCGACGAGCAGTACTTC.

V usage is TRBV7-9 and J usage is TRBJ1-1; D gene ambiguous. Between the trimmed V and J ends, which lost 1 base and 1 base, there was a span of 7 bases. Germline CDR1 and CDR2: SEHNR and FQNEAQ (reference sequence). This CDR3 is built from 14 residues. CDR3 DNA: TGTGCCAGCAGCTTAGGTCCAGGGAACACTGAAGCTTTCTTT. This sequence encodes CASSLGPGNTEAFF.

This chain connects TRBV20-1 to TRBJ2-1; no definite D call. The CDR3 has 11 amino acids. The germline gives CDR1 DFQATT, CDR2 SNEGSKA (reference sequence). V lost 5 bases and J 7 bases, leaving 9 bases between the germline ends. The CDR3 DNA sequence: TGCAGTGCTCAAGCTTGGAATGAGCAGTTCTTC. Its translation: CSAQAWNEQFF.

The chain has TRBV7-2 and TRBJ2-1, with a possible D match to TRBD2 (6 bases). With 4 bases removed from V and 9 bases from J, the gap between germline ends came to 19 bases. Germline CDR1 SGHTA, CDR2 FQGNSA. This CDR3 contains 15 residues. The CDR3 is CASSWISGPIGEQFF. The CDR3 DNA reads TGTGCCAGCAGCTGGATTAGCGGTCCCATTGGTGAGCAGTTCTTC.

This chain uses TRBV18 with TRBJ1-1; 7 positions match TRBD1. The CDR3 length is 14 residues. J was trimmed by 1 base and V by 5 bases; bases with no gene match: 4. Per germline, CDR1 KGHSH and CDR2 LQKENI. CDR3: CASSTTGTNTEAFF. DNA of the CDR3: TGTGCCAGCTCAACGACAGGGACGAACACTGAAGCTTTCTTT.

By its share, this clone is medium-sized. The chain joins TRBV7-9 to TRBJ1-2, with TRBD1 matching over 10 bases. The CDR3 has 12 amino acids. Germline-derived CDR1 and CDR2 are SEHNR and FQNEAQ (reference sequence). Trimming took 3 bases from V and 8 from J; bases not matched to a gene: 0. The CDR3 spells CASSLTGGGYTF. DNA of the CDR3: TGTGCCAGCAGCTTGACAGGGGGCGGCTACACCTTC. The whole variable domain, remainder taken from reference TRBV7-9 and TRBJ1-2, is DTGVSQNPRHKITKRGQNVTFRCDPISEHNRLYWYRQTLGQGPEFLTYFQNEAQLEKSRLLSDRFSAERPKGSFSTLEIQRTEQGDSAMYLCASSLTGGGYTFGSGTRLTVV.

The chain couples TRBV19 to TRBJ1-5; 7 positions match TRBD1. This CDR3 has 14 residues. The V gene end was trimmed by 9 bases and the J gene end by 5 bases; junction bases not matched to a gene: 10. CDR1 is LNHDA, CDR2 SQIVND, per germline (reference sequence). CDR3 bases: TGTGCCAGCAACAGGGGTATGAGAGATCAGCCCCAGCATTTT. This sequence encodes CASNRGMRDQPQHF.

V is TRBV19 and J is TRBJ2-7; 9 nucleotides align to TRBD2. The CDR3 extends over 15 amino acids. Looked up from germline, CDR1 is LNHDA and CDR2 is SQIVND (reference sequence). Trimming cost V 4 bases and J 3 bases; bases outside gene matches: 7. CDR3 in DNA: TGTGCCAGTAGTAAGTTCGGGACTAGCAGCTACGAGCAGTACTTC. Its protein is CASSKFGTSSYEQYF.

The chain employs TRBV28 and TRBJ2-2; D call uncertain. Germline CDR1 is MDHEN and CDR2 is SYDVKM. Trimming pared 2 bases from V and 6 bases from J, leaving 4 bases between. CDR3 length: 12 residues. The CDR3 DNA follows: TGTGCCAGCAGTTTAGGAGCCGGGGAGCTGTTTTTT. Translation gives CASSLGAGELFF.

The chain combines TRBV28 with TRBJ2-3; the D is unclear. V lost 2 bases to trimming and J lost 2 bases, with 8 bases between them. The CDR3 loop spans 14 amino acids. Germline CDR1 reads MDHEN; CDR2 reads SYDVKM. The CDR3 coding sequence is TGTGCCAGCAGTTTAGCCAGGTCCACAGATACGCAGTATTTT. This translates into CASSLARSTDTQYF. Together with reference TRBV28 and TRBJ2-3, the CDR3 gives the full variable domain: DVKVTQSSRYLVKRTGEKVFLECVQDMDHENMFWYRQDPGLGLRLIYFSYDVKMKEKGDIPEGYSVSREKKERFSLILESASTNQTSMYLCASSLARSTDTQYFGPGTRLTVL.

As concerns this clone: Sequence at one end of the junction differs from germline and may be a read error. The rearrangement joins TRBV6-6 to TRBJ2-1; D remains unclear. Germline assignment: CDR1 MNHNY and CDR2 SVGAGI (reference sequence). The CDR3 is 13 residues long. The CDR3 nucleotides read TGTGCCAGCAGTTCCGGCCCGGTCAGAAAGGCGATCTTC. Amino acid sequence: CASSSGPVRKAIF.

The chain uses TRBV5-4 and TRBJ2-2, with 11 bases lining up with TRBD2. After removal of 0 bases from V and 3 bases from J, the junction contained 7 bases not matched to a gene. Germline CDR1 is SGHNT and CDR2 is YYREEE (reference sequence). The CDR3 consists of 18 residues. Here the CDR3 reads CASSLGLAGGLYTGELFF. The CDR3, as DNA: TGTGCCAGCAGCTTGGGGCTAGCGGGGGGCCTATACACCGGGGAGCTGTTTTTT. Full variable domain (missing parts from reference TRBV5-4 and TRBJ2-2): ETGVTQSPTHLIKTRGQQVTLRCSSQSGHNTVSWYQQALGQGPQFIFQYYREEENGRGNFPPRFSGLQFPNYSSELNVNALELDDSALYLCASSLGLAGGLYTGELFFGEGSRLTVL.

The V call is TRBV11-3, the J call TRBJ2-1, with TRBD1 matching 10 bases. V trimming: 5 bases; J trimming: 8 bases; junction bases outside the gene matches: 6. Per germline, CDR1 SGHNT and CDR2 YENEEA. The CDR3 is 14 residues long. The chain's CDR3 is CASSSRDRGDEQFF. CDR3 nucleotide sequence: TGTGCCAGCAGCAGCCGGGACAGGGGTGATGAGCAGTTCTTC.